This T cell receptor beta chain was recorded in a study of PD-L1 blockade in urothelial cancer. As for the study in general: Researchers looked at the blood 3 weeks (second dose) and 6 weeks after treatment began.

CDR3 length: 17 residues. Trimming pared 1 base from V and 5 bases from J, leaving 20 bases between. Per the germline V gene, CDR1 is LNHDA and CDR2 is SQIVND (reference sequence). The table came from immunoSEQ multiplex PCR; TCRdb's copy has only in-frame clones and leaves some out. This sample yields tens of thousands of clones, of which roughly 84% are seen a single time; 1.5% to 2% belongs to the top ten. Time point noted: peripheral blood 6 weeks after treatment start. The sequence was obtained from a man between 50 and 59 years old with urothelial cancer. The sample in question was PBMCs, obtained around atezolizumab (anti-PD-L1) treatment. The chain employs TRBV19 and TRBJ1-2; D possibly corresponds to TRBD1 (5 bases). The CDR3 sequence: CASSIVAQAPSLYGYTF. The CDR3 DNA sequence: TGTGCCAGTAGTATAGTGGCACAGGCACCTTCCCTATATGGCTACACCTTC.